The 13 T cell receptor beta chains below come from one sample, sequenced in a study of post-analysis software for immune sequencing data. Findings and caveats of the study: Included in a set of four or five TRBV segments more frequent in patients than controls were TRBV5-6, TRBV5-1 and TRBV20-1.

No antigen has been identified for these receptors. Unique molecular identifiers featured in each of the TCR beta cDNA libraries. TCRdb re-called the PCR reads through MiXCR, storing one row per CDR3 protein. The table lists a few hundred thousand distinct CDR3 sequences, roughly 38% of them singletons. Sequencing used blood. Receptors were obtained from a girl aged 5 to 17 with multiple sclerosis.

This sequence joins TRBV9 and TRBJ2-3, with D perhaps matching TRBD1 or TRBD2 (5 bases each). This CDR3 spans 14 amino acids. Trimming took off 3 bases at V and 5 bases at J, with 13 bases between the two ends. Germline lookup yields CDR1 SGDLS and CDR2 YYNGEE. In DNA form, the CDR3 reads TGTGCCAGCAGCGCCTTCGGGGCTGGAGATACGCAGTATTTT. Its translation is CASSAFGAGDTQYF.

The rearrangement joins TRBV28 to TRBJ1-6; unclear D gene. This CDR3 region has 14 residues. V was pared by 3 bases and J by 10 bases, with 13 bases between. Germline V gene data show CDR1 as MDHEN and CDR2 as SYDVKM. The CDR3 region is CASSFVRADSPLHF. CDR3 nucleotides: TGTGCCAGCAGTTTTGTAAGGGCAGACTCACCCCTCCACTTT.

This sequence joins TRBV7-2 and TRBJ2-3; the D is unclear. The V end lost 4 bases, the J end lost 5 bases, and 16 bases lay between the germline ends. The CDR3 is made up of 15 amino acids. CDR1 and CDR2 from the germline V gene are SGHTA and FQGNSA. The CDR3 here is CASSSNPGRLDTQYF. CDR3 DNA: TGTGCCAGCAGCTCAAATCCCGGACGCCTAGATACGCAGTATTTT.

This clonotype was found a few times. The rearrangement uses TRBV29-1 and TRBJ2-3; D is unclear. The CDR3 consists of 12 residues. Trimming shortened V by 4 bases and J by 2 bases, and 7 bases separated the two germline ends. Germline V CDR1 and CDR2: SQVTM, ANQGSEA. In DNA, the CDR3 is TGCAGCGTTGGAGAACACACAGATACGCAGTATTTT. Translated, it gives CSVGEHTDTQYF.

This clonotype was found many times. The chain joins TRBV6-5 to TRBJ2-5; D not certain. Trimming stripped 6 bases from V and 5 bases from J, with 10 bases between. CDR3 length: 12 residues. Germline CDR1 is MNHEY and CDR2 is SVGAGI. DNA for the CDR3: TGTGCCAGCAGCCCCCCGAGTGAGACCCAGTACTTC. Protein: CASSPPSETQYF.

This clonotype was observed a handful of times. J is TRBJ2-7 and V is TRBV12-3 or TRBV12-4; maybe TRBD2 (5 bases). V lost 4 bases and J lost 3, with 13 bases in between. The CDR3 has 14 residues. The CDR3 is CASSSYGVNYEQYF. The CDR3 DNA sequence: TGTGCCAGCAGTTCATACGGGGTAAACTACGAGCAGTACTTC.

The chain is built from TRBV27 and TRBJ1-2; no clear D. The CDR3 has 15 amino acids. V lost 7 bases and J 0 bases, leaving 15 bases between the germline ends. CDR1 and CDR2 (germline): MNHEY, SMNVEV (reference sequence). In DNA, the CDR3 is TGTGCCAGCATGGGGAGGGTCCAATCTAACTATGGCTACACCTTC. This gives the protein CASMGRVQSNYGYTF.

The gene calls are TRBV5-1 and TRBJ1-1; D gene uncertain. The CDR3 covers 11 residues. Per germline, CDR1 SGHRS and CDR2 YFSETQ. V was pared by 3 bases and J by 10 bases, with 10 bases between. The CDR3: CASSSDGVAFF. CDR3 nucleotide sequence: TGCGCCAGCAGCTCGGACGGGGTAGCTTTCTTT. The full variable domain, in which reference TRBV5-1 and TRBJ1-1 provide the parts outside the CDR3, is KAGVTQTPRYLIKTRGQQVTLSCSPISGHRSVSWYQQTPGQGLQFLFEYFSETQRNKGNFPGRFSGRQFSNSRSEMNVSTLELGDSALYLCASSSDGVAFFGQGTRLTVV.

This chain connects TRBV12-3 or TRBV12-4 to TRBJ1-2; D gene uncertain. The CDR3 totals 15 residues. Trimming took off 6 bases at V and 4 bases at J, with 18 bases between the two ends. Here the CDR3 DNA reads TGTGCCAGCAGCCCCGGTCCGGCCCTGGGCTATGGCTACACCTTC. Encoded protein: CASSPGPALGYGYTF.

This CDR3 reads CASRTALGLAADTQYF. CDR3 nucleotide sequence: TGTGCCAGCAGAACCGCCCTGGGACTAGCAGCGGATACGCAGTATTTT. The chain carries TRBV12-3 or TRBV12-4 and TRBJ2-3; 9 bases are shared with TRBD2. The trim removed 6 bases at V and 6 bases at J, leaving 13 bases unmatched. CDR3 length: 16 amino acids.

About this clonotype: Germline is not matched at one junction end, which may reflect a read error. This sequence joins TRBV29-1 and TRBJ2-1; D possibly uses TRBD1 or TRBD2 (6 bases each). The germline CDR1 and CDR2 sequences are SQVTM and ANQGSEA. This CDR3 is built from 16 residues. The CDR3 nucleotides read TGCAGCGTTGAAGGATGGAGGGGGGACTTCTACGATGAGCAGTTCTTC. It codes for CSVEGWRGDFYDEQFF.

This clonotype was recorded many times. The chain carries TRBV18 and TRBJ2-3; no definite D call. Trimming stripped 2 bases from V and 1 base from J, with 13 bases between. Germline assignment: CDR1 KGHSH and CDR2 LQKENI. CDR3 size: 16 residues. The CDR3 sequence is CASSPVNSRRTDTQYF. Here the CDR3 DNA reads TGTGCCAGCTCACCAGTGAATAGCCGACGCACAGATACGCAGTATTTT.

A few counts support this clonotype. The J gene is TRBJ2-7, the V gene TRBV5-6; no definite D call. The germline V gene has CDR1 SGHDT and CDR2 YYEEEE. CDR3 length: 16 residues. V lost 2 bases and J 0 bases, leaving 15 bases between the germline ends. The CDR3 sequence: CASSLRGPSPSYEQYF. The CDR3 DNA is TGTGCCAGCAGCTTACGAGGACCTTCGCCCTCCTACGAGCAGTACTTC.